The rows below give T cell receptor beta chains drawn from one sample of a study of a mutant IDH1 vaccine in newly diagnosed glioma. For these TCRs, the target antigens are not known. Produced via immunoSEQ multiplex PCR; TCRdb's table is partial and in-frame only. Of over 50,000 clones listed, 76% are singletons. The source was PBMCs, collected from a glioma patient whose treatment included an IDH1 peptide vaccine. These receptors all come from a woman between 40 and 55 years old with glioma. Some clones in this sample may be carry-over from other donors' samples. CDR3s include the opening cysteine and the closing phenylalanine or tryptophan. D genes are given only for firm matches. Size values are once, few and many counts, or a class for expanded clones, and some rows have none.

14 - few TRBJ2-5 TRBV6-6 TGTGCCAGCAGTTATGGCGGGCCCCAAGAGACCCAGTACTTC CASSYGGPQETQYF
16 - - TRBJ2-6 TRBV9 TGTGCCAGCAGCGAACACAGGACGGGTGGGGCCAACGTCCTGACTTTC CASSEHRTGGANVLTF
14 - - TRBJ1-1 TRBV6-5 TGTGCCAGCAGAGGACGTCCCTCCGGCGCTGAGGCTTTCTTT CASRGRPSGAEAFF
16 TRBD2 - TRBJ2-3 TRBV27 TGTGCCAGCAGTGTCGTAGCGGGGGGACCCACAGATACGCAGTATTTT CASSVVAGGPTDTQYF
11 - - TRBJ2-7 TRBV11-2 TGTGCCAGCAGCCCAACCCGCCGGCAGTACTTC CASSPTRRQYF
15 TRBD1 - TRBJ1-3 TRBV6-1 TGTGCCAGCAGTCAAAGTGGACAGGGCGGAAACACCATATATTTT CASSQSGQGGNTIYF
13 - - TRBJ1-5 TRBV9 TGTGCCAGCAGCGTAGGCGGGGGGCAGCCCCAGCATTTT CASSVGGGQPQHF
15 TRBD2 - TRBJ2-5 TRBV9 TGTGCCAGCAGCGTACTAGCGGGGGGGTCAGAGACCCAGTACTTC CASSVLAGGSETQYF
13 - - TRBJ2-7 TRBV29-1 TGCAGCGTCCGTTCGACAGAAAACTACGAGCAGTACTTC CSVRSTENYEQYF
12 - - TRBJ2-4 TRBV2 TGTGCCAGCAGTGAAGTCTCGGGATCTCAGTACTTC CASSEVSGSQYF
17 - - TRBJ1-4 TRBV5-1 TGCGCCAGCAGCTTGGGTAGGGGTCCGGGAACTAATGAAAAACTGTTTTTT CASSLGRGPGTNEKLFF
13 - - TRBJ2-3 TRBV27 TGTGCCAGCAGTTTCGGAGTTGTGGATACGCAGTATTTT CASSFGVVDTQYF
15 TRBD1 medium-sized TRBJ1-1 TRBV19 TGTGCCAGTAGTATAGACAGGGGGGTGAACACTGAAGCTTTCTTT CASSIDRGVNTEAFF
18 TRBD2 - TRBJ2-2 TRBV27 TGTGCCAGCAGTTTAGAACTAGCGGGGGGCGTGAACACCGGGGAGCTGTTTTTT CASSLELAGGVNTGELFF
12 - few TRBJ1-6 TRBV4-2 TGTGCCAGCAGCCAAGAACAAGAACTCCTCCACTTT CASSQEQELLHF
15 TRBD1 - TRBJ2-7 TRBV6-5 TGTGCCAGCAGCCGTCTAGCAGGGGGCCGTCAGGAGCAGTACTTC CASSRLAGGRQEQYF
14 - - TRBJ2-1 TRBV10-1 TGCGCCAGCAGTGCGTGGGATATCCCCAATGAGCAGTTCTTC CASSAWDIPNEQFF
14 TRBD2 - TRBJ2-1 TRBV6-5 TGTGCCACCAAGTCGGGGGGGTTCGGCAATGAGCAGTTCTTC CATKSGGFGNEQFF
13 - - TRBJ1-1 TRBV7-2 TGTGCCAGCAGGATGGTCAGGGGCACTGAAGCTTTCTTT CASRMVRGTEAFF
14 - - TRBJ2-5 TRBV6-6 TGTGCCAGCAGTTACTCACAGGGACAAGAGACCCAGTACTTC CASSYSQGQETQYF
14 - - TRBJ1-3 TRBV6-1 TGTGCCACTCCATCGACAGTCTCTGGAAACACCATATATTTT CATPSTVSGNTIYF
13 - - TRBJ1-2 TRBV7-6 TGTGCCAGCACCCCGGGCCAGAACTATGGCTACACCTTC CASTPGQNYGYTF
13 TRBD1 - TRBJ1-2 TRBV19 TGTGCCAGCCGCAGGGGGCGAAACTATGGCTACACCTTC CASRRGRNYGYTF
15 TRBD1 few TRBJ1-5 TRBV4-2 TGTGCCAGCAGCCATGACAGGGATAGCAATCAGCCCCAGCATTTT CASSHDRDSNQPQHF
12 - - TRBJ2-5 TRBV7-9 TGTGCCAGCAGCTTAGATCGGCAGACCCAGTACTTC CASSLDRQTQYF
13 - - TRBJ1-1 TRBV25-1 TGTGCCAGCAGCGGGACTGTGGGGACTGAAGCTTTCTTT CASSGTVGTEAFF
16 TRBD2 - TRBJ2-5 TRBV4-3 TGCGCCAGCAGCCACGAATTAGCGGGGGCGGCGGGGACCCAGTACTTC CASSHELAGAAGTQYF
11 - - TRBJ1-6 TRBV2 TGTGCCTGCGACGGTAATTCACCCCTCCACTTT CACDGNSPLHF
16 TRBD1 once TRBJ2-6 TRBV7-9 TGTGCCAGCAGCACCGGGACAGGGGCTGGGGCCAACGTCCTGACTTTC CASSTGTGAGANVLTF
14 - - TRBJ2-3 TRBV6-1 TGTGCCAGCAGTGAAGAGGAAGGGGCAGATACGCAGTATTTT CASSEEEGADTQYF
16 TRBD1 - TRBJ1-1 TRBV5-1 TGCGCCAGCAGCTCATCCGGGACAGTCTTTAACACTGAAGCTTTCTTT CASSSSGTVFNTEAFF